The present TCR beta chain was sequenced within a study of shared clonotypes between healthy human individuals. Notes on this clone: Its antigen remains unknown.

Points from the study as a whole: Non-shared clonotypes were found to have lower generation probabilities than the clonotypes that were shared by all four of the sorted-subset donors. Since donors were few, the genetic and exposure-history diversity represented was limited.

Each subset's genomic DNA was split evenly across several immunoSEQ plates. Produced via immunoSEQ multiplex PCR; TCRdb's table is partial and in-frame only. Of more than 2,000,000 clones listed, approximately 95% are singletons. The CDR3 has 15 amino acids. The V gene's germline CDR1 is SGHRS and CDR2 YFSETQ. Deletions cut 0 bases from V and 7 bases from J, with 14 bases between. Donors had no recently reported acute infections or vaccinations and were HIV-negative. Specimen: naive CD4+ T cells from PBMCs. Subset described: CD45RA+ positively selected. The rearrangement links TRBV5-1 to TRBJ2-1; the D is unclear. This TCR came from a man aged 18-30 years in good health. Some clones in this sample may be carry-over from other donors' samples. CDR3 sequence reads: CASSLDSPPFNEQFF. CDR3 nucleotide sequence: TGCGCCAGCAGCTTGGACTCCCCCCCTTTTAATGAGCAGTTCTTC. Combining the CDR3 with reference TRBV5-1 and TRBJ2-1 gives the whole variable domain KAGVTQTPRYLIKTRGQQVTLSCSPISGHRSVSWYQQTPGQGLQFLFEYFSETQRNKGNFPGRFSGRQFSNSRSEMNVSTLELGDSALYLCASSLDSPPFNEQFFGPGTRLTVL.